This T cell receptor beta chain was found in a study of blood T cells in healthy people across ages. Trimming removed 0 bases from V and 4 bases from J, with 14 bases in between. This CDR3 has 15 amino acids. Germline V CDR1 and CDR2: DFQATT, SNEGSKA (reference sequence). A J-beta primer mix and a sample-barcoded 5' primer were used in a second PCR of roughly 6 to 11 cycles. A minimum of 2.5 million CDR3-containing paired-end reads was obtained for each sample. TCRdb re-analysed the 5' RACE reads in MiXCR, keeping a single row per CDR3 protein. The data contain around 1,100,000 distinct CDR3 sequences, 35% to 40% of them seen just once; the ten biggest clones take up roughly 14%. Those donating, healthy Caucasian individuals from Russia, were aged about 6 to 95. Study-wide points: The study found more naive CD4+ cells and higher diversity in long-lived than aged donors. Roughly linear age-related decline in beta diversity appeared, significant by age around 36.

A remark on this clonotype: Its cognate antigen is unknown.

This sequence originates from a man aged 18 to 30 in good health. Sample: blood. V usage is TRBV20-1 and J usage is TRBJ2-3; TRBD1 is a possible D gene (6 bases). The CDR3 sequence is CSARDPRGISDTQYF. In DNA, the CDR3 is TGCAGTGCTAGAGATCCCAGGGGCATTTCAGATACGCAGTATTTT.